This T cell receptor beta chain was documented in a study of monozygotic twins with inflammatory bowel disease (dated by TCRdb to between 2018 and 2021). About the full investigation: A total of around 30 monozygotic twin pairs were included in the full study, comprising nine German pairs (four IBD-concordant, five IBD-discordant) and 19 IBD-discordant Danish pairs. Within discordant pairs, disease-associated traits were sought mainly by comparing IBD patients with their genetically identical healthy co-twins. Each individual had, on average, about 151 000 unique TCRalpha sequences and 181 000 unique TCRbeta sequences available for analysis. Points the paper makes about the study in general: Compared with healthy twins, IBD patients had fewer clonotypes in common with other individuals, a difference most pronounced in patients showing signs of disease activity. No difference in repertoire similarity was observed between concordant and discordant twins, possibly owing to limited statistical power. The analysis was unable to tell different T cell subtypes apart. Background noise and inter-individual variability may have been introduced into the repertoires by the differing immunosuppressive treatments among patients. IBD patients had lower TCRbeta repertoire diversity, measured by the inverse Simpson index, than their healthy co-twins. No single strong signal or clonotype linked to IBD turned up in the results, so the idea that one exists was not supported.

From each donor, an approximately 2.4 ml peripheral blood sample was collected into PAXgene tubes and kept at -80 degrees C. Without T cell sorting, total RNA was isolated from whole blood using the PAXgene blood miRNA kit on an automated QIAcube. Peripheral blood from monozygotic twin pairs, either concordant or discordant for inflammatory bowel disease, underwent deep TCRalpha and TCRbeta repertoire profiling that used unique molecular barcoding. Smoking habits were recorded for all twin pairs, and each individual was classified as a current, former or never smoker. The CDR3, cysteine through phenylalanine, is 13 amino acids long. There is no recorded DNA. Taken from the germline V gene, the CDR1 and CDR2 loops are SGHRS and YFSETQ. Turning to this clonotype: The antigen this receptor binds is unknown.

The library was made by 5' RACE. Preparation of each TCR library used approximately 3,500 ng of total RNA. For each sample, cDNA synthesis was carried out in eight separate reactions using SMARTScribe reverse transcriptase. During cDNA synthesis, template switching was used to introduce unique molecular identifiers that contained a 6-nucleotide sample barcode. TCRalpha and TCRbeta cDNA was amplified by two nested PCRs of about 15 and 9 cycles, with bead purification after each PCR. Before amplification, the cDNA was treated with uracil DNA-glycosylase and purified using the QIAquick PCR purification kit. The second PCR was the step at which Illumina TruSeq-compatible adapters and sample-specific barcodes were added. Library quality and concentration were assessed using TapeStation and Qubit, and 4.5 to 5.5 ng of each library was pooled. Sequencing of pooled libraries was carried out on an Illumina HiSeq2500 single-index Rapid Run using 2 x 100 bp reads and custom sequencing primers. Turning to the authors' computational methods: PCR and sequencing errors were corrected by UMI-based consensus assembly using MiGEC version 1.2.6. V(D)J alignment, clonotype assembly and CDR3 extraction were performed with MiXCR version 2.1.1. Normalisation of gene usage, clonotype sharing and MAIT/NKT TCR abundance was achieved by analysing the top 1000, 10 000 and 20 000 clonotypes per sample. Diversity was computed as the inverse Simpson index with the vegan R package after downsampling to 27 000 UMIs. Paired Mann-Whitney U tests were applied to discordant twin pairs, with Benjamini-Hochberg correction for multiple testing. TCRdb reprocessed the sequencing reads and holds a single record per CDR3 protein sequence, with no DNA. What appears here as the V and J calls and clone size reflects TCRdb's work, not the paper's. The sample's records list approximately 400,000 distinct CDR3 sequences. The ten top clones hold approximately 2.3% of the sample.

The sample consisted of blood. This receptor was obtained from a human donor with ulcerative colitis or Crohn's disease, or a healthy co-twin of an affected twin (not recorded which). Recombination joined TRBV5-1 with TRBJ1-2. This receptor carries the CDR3 CASSDLAGNGYTF.